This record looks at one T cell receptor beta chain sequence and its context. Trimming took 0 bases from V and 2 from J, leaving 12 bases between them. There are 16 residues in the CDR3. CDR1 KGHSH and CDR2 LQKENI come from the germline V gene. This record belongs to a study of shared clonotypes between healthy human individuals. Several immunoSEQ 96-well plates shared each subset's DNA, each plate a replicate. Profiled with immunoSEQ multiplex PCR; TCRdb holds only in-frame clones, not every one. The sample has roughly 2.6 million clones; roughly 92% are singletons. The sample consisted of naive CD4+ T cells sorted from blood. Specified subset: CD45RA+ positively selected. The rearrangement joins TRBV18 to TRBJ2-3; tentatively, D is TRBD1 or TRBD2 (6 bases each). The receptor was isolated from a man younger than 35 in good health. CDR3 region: CASSPPWGAATDTQYF. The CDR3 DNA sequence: TGTGCCAGCTCACCACCGTGGGGGGCCGCCACAGATACGCAGTATTTT. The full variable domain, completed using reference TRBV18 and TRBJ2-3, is NAGVMQNPRHLVRRRGQEARLRCSPMKGHSHVYWYRQLPEEGLKFMVYLQKENIIDESGMPKERFSAEFPKEGPSILRIQQVVRGDSAAYFCASSPPWGAATDTQYFGPGTRLTVL.